This T cell receptor (beta chain) appears in the sequencing data of a study of shared clonotypes between healthy human individuals. Study-level results: Read depth was anticipated to influence clonotype sharing among donors.

Assay: immunoSEQ multiplex PCR; the TCRdb copy retains only in-frame clones and omits some. This repertoire shows more than 1.2 million clones, less than 99% found once; its top ten account for roughly 0.36%. As concerns this clone: Its antigen remains unknown.

V shed 0 bases and J shed 8 bases, with 9 bases lying between them. The CDR3 covers 13 residues. From germline, CDR1 is SGDLS and CDR2 YYNGEE. This chain joins TRBV9 and TRBJ2-1, with unresolved D. The sequenced material came from naive CD4+ T cells sorted from blood. Subset specified: CD45RA+ positively selected. The source is a man aged 30 to 45 in good health. The CDR3: CASSVALQDEQFF. CDR3 coding DNA: TGTGCCAGCAGCGTAGCTCTGCAGGATGAGCAGTTCTTC.